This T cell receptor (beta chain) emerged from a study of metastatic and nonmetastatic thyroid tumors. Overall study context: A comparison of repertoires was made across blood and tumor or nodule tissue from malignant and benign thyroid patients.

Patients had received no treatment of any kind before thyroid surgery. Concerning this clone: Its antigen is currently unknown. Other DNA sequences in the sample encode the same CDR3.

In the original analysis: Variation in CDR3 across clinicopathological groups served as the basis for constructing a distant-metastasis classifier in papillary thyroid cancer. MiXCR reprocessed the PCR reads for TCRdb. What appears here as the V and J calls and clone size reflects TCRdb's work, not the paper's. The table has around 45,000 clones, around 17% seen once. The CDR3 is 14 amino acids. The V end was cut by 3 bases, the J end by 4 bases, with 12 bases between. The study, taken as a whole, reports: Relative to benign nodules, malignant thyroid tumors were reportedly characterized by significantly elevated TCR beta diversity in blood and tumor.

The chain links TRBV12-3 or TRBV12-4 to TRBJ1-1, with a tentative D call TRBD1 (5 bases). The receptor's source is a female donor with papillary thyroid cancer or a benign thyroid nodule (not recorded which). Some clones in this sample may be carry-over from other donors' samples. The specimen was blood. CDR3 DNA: TGTGCCAGCAGTTTGGGGGGATCTGGCACTGAAGCTTTCTTT. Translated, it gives CASSLGGSGTEAFF.